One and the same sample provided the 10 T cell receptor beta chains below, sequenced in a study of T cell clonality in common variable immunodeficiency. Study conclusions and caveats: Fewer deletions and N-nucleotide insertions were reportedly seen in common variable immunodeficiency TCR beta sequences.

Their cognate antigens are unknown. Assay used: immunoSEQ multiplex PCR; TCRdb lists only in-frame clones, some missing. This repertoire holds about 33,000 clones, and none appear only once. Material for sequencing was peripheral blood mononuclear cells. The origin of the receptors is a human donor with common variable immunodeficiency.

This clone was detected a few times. The sequenced CDR3 bases are TGTGCCAGCAGTGCCCGGACAGGGGGAGTGGACATT. Its translation: CASSARTGGVDI. The complete CDR3 reads CASSARTGGVDIQYF. The V and J genes are TRBV2 and TRBJ2-4; 10 nucleotides agree with TRBD1. The CDR3 goes on 3 residues after the read ends, and that part is filled in from the germline J gene. CDR3 length: 15 residues. V shed 4 bases, J shed 8 bases, and the junction held 8 bases outside the gene matches. From germline, CDR1 is SNHLY and CDR2 FYNNEI.

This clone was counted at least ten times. The DNA read from the CDR3 is TGTGCCAGCGGACAGGGGGCATCGGGCTATGGC. This encodes CASGQGASGYG. In full, the CDR3 is CASGQGASGYGYTF. The rearrangement uses TRBV7-6 and TRBJ1-2; 11 nucleotides align to TRBD1. The missing CDR3 end, 3 residues past where the read stops, is filled in from the germline J gene. V was pared by 8 bases and J by 4 bases, with 6 bases of the junction left unmatched. The CDR3 consists of 14 residues. CDR1 and CDR2 from the germline V gene are SGHVS and FNYEAQ.

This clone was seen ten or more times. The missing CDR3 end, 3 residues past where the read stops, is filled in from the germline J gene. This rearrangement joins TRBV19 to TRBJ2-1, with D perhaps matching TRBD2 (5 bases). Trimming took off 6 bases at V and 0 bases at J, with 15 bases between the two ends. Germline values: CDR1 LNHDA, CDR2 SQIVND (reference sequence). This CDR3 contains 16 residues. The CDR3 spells CASRDWTESSYNEQFF. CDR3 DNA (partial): TGTGCCAGTAGGGATTGGACTGAAAGCTCCTACAATGAG.

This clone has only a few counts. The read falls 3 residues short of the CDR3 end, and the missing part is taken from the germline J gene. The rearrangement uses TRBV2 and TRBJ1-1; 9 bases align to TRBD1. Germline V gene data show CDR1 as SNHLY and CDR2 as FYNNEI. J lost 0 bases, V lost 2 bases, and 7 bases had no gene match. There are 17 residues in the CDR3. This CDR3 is CASSEPRDRVVNTEAFF. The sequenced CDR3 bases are TGTGCCAGCAGTGAACCGAGGGACAGGGTAGTGAACACTGAA.

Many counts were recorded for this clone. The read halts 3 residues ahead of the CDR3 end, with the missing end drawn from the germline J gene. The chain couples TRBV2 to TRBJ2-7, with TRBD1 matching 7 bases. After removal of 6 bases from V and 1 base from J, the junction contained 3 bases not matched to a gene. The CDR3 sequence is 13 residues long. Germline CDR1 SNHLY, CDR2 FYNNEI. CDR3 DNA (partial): TGTGCCAGCAGCTGGGACAGATCCTACGAG. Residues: CASSWDRSYE. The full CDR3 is CASSWDRSYEQYF.

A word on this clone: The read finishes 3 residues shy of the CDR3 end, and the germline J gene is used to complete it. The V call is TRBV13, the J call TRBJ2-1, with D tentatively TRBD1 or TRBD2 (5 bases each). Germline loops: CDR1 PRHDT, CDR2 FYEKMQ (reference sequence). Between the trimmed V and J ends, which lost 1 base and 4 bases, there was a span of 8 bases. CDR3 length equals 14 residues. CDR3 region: CASSLAREYNEQFF. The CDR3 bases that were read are TGTGCCAGCAGCTTAGCCAGGGAGTACAATGAG.

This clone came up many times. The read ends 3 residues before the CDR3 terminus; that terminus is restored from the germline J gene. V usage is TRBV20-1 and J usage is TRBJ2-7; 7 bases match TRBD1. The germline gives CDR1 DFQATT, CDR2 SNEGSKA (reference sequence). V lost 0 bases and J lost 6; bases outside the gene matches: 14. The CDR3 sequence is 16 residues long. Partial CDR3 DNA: TGCAGTGCTAGAGAAGTTTTACAGGGGAAAGCGGTCGAG. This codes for CSAREVLQGKAVE. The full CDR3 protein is CSAREVLQGKAVEQYF.

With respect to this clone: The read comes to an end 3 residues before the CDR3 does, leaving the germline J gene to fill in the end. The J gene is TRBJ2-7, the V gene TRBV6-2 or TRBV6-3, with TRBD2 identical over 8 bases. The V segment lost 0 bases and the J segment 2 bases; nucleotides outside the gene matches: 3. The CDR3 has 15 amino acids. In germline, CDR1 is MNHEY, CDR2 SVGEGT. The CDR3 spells CASSYSTSAAYEQYF. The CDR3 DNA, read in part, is TGTGCCAGCAGTTACTCGACTAGCGCCGCCTACGAG.

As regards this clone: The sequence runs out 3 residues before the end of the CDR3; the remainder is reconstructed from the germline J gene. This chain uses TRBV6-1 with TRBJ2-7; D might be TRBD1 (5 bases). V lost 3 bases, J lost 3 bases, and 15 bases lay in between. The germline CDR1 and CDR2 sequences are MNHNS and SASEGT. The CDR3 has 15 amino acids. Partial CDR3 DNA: TGTGCCAGCAGTGAGATAGGGGCCGCTAACTACGAG. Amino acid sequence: CASSEIGAANYE. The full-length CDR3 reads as CASSEIGAANYEQYF.

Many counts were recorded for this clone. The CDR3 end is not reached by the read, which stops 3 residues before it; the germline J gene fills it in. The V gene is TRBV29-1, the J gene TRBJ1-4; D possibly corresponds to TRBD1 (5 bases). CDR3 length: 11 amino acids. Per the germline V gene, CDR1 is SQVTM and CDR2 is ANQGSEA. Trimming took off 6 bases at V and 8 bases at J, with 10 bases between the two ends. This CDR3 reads CSVNGGEKLFF. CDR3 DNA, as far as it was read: TGCAGCGTGAACGGGGGGGAAAAA.